These T cell receptor beta chains were read from a single sample in a study of blood T cell repertoires in COVID-19. The method was immunoSEQ multiplex PCR; TCRdb's version includes in-frame clones alone and lacks a portion of them. This table holds just over 300,000 clones, about 90% found once. Sequencing was done on a sample of PBMCs or T cells enriched from blood (not recorded which). The receptors derive from a woman younger than 35 with acute COVID-19. The CDR3 runs from the conserved cysteine through the conserved F or W. D genes are given only for firm matches. Not all rows give a size; the values are once, few, many and, for expanded clones, a class.

d_gene: NA
abundance: NA
j_gene: TRBJ1-1
v_gene: TRBV25-1
CDR3nt: TGTGCCAGCAGTGAATTGATTGGGACTCGGACTGAAGCTTTCTTT
CDR3aa: CASSELIGTRTEAFF

d_gene: NA
abundance: NA
j_gene: TRBJ1-5
v_gene: TRBV15
CDR3nt: TGTGCCACCAGCAGGGACAGCTTTGTCTCGCCCCAGCATTTT
CDR3aa: CATSRDSFVSPQHF

d_gene: NA
abundance: few
j_gene: TRBJ1-1
v_gene: TRBV4-2
CDR3nt: TGTGCCAGCAGCGGGCATACGGATTTGATGAACACTGAAGCTTTCTTT
CDR3aa: CASSGHTDLMNTEAFF

d_gene: NA
abundance: few
j_gene: TRBJ1-2
v_gene: TRBV5-1
CDR3nt: TGCGCCAGCAGCTTGGATCCGGGGGGGAGCTATGGCTACACCTTC
CDR3aa: CASSLDPGGSYGYTF

d_gene: NA
abundance: NA
j_gene: TRBJ1-2
v_gene: TRBV19
CDR3nt: TGTGCCAGTAGTAGCCGTAGGGGTGACTATGGCTACACCTTC
CDR3aa: CASSSRRGDYGYTF

d_gene: TRBD1
abundance: NA
j_gene: TRBJ2-5
v_gene: TRBV27
CDR3nt: TGTGCCAGCAGTTTCAGGGGGCAAGAGACCCAGTACTTC
CDR3aa: CASSFRGQETQYF

d_gene: NA
abundance: few
j_gene: TRBJ2-5
v_gene: TRBV2
CDR3nt: TGTGCCAGCAATAAACAAGACAGAAAAGAGACCCAGTACTTC
CDR3aa: CASNKQDRKETQYF

d_gene: NA
abundance: NA
j_gene: TRBJ1-2
v_gene: TRBV10-3
CDR3nt: TGTGCCATCAGTGAGTCGTACAGTCCTAACTATGGCTACACCTTC
CDR3aa: CAISESYSPNYGYTF

d_gene: NA
abundance: NA
j_gene: TRBJ2-1
v_gene: TRBV19
CDR3nt: TGTGCCAGTATCCCGAACAGGGCTCCAGGCAATGAGCAGTTCTTC
CDR3aa: CASIPNRAPGNEQFF

d_gene: TRBD2
abundance: once
j_gene: TRBJ2-3
v_gene: TRBV5-1
CDR3nt: TGCGCCAGCCGGGATTTGGGCGGGAGGGCCACAGATACGCAGTATTTT
CDR3aa: CASRDLGGRATDTQYF

d_gene: TRBD2
abundance: few
j_gene: TRBJ2-7
v_gene: TRBV30
CDR3nt: TGTGCCTGGGGACTAGCCGTCAACGAGCAGTACTTC
CDR3aa: CAWGLAVNEQYF

d_gene: NA
abundance: few
j_gene: TRBJ2-7
v_gene: TRBV5-8
CDR3nt: TGTGCCAGCAGCTTAACCTGGACAGACAACTCCTACGAGCAGTACTTC
CDR3aa: CASSLTWTDNSYEQYF

d_gene: TRBD1
abundance: NA
j_gene: TRBJ2-7
v_gene: TRBV30
CDR3nt: TGTGCCTGGCAGGGGGCTCATATCTACGAGCAGTACTTC
CDR3aa: CAWQGAHIYEQYF

d_gene: NA
abundance: NA
j_gene: TRBJ1-1
v_gene: TRBV28
CDR3nt: TGTGCCAGCAGTTTATCCGTCAGGGCGGATTTGGGAGCTTTCTTT
CDR3aa: CASSLSVRADLGAFF

d_gene: NA
abundance: NA
j_gene: TRBJ1-1
v_gene: TRBV6-1
CDR3nt: TGTGCCAGCAGTGAATCCGGGGGGAAGGGGAACACTGAAGCTTTCTTT
CDR3aa: CASSESGGKGNTEAFF

d_gene: TRBD1
abundance: NA
j_gene: TRBJ2-1
v_gene: TRBV3-1/TRBV3-2
CDR3nt: TGTGCCAGCAGCCAGTGGGACAGGGCCAATGAGCAGTTCTTC
CDR3aa: CASSQWDRANEQFF

d_gene: TRBD2
abundance: NA
j_gene: TRBJ2-1
v_gene: TRBV5-1
CDR3nt: TGCGCCAGCATGAGGCTAGCGGGAGCCAATGAGCAGTTCTTC
CDR3aa: CASMRLAGANEQFF

d_gene: NA
abundance: NA
j_gene: TRBJ1-1
v_gene: TRBV3-1/TRBV3-2
CDR3nt: TGTGCCAGCAGCCACTCCACAGCGGGAGCTTTCTTT
CDR3aa: CASSHSTAGAFF

d_gene: NA
abundance: NA
j_gene: TRBJ1-6
v_gene: TRBV28
CDR3nt: TGTGCCAGCAGTTTAGGAGGGGGAGGGAGAATCGATAATTCACCCCTCCACTTT
CDR3aa: CASSLGGGGRIDNSPLHF

d_gene: TRBD1
abundance: NA
j_gene: TRBJ2-1
v_gene: TRBV5-4
CDR3nt: TGTGCCAGCAGCAGGACAGGAGACAATGAGCAGTTCTTC
CDR3aa: CASSRTGDNEQFF

d_gene: TRBD2
abundance: NA
j_gene: TRBJ2-3
v_gene: TRBV19
CDR3nt: TGTGCCACCTCCTCCCCTAGCGGGTCCCCGGGGGATACGCAGTATTTT
CDR3aa: CATSSPSGSPGDTQYF

d_gene: TRBD1
abundance: NA
j_gene: TRBJ2-7
v_gene: TRBV24-1
CDR3nt: TGTGCCACCAGTGATCACCGGGACAGGGGGATCCACGAGCAGTACTTC
CDR3aa: CATSDHRDRGIHEQYF

d_gene: NA
abundance: once
j_gene: TRBJ1-2
v_gene: TRBV28
CDR3nt: TGTGCCAGCAGTTTTACGGGAGTCTACACCTTC
CDR3aa: CASSFTGVYTF

d_gene: NA
abundance: once
j_gene: TRBJ2-1
v_gene: TRBV7-2
CDR3nt: TGTGCCAGCAGCTTCGCCTACAATGAGCAGTTCTTC
CDR3aa: CASSFAYNEQFF

d_gene: NA
abundance: once
j_gene: TRBJ2-7
v_gene: TRBV5-1
CDR3nt: TGCGCCAGCAGCTTGGACAGGGAATCCTACGAGCAGTACTTC
CDR3aa: CASSLDRESYEQYF

d_gene: TRBD1
abundance: NA
j_gene: TRBJ1-2
v_gene: TRBV7-9
CDR3nt: TGTGCCAGCAGCGCGGGACAGGGAATCTACACCTTC
CDR3aa: CASSAGQGIYTF

d_gene: TRBD1
abundance: many
j_gene: TRBJ2-7
v_gene: TRBV27
CDR3nt: TGTGCCAGCAGGCGCCCCACAGGGGTCGAGCAGTACTTC
CDR3aa: CASRRPTGVEQYF

d_gene: NA
abundance: few
j_gene: TRBJ2-4
v_gene: TRBV28
CDR3nt: TGTGCCAGCAGTTTTAAGTCAGGGGCGGCTCAGACCAAAAACATTCAGTACTTC
CDR3aa: CASSFKSGAAQTKNIQYF

d_gene: TRBD1
abundance: NA
j_gene: TRBJ1-1
v_gene: TRBV28
CDR3nt: TGTGCCAGCAGTCTAAGGGACAGGGGGACTGAAGCTTTCTTT
CDR3aa: CASSLRDRGTEAFF

d_gene: TRBD2
abundance: once
j_gene: TRBJ2-2
v_gene: TRBV5-1
CDR3nt: TGCGCCAGCAGCTTGGCCCCTAGCGGGGACACCGGGGAGCTGTTTTTT
CDR3aa: CASSLAPSGDTGELFF

d_gene: NA
abundance: NA
j_gene: TRBJ2-3
v_gene: TRBV14
CDR3nt: TGTGCCAGCAAATTAAGCGGATGGGGTACGCAGTATTTT
CDR3aa: CASKLSGWGTQYF

d_gene: NA
abundance: once
j_gene: TRBJ2-1
v_gene: TRBV27
CDR3nt: TGTGCCAGCAGTTTATCGTGGGCCTCCAATGAGCAGTTCTTC
CDR3aa: CASSLSWASNEQFF

d_gene: TRBD1
abundance: NA
j_gene: TRBJ1-2
v_gene: TRBV28
CDR3nt: TGTGCCAGCAGTTTATTAGGTGGGACAGGCGCCTATGGCTACACCTTC
CDR3aa: CASSLLGGTGAYGYTF

d_gene: TRBD1
abundance: NA
j_gene: TRBJ2-7
v_gene: TRBV11-3
CDR3nt: TGTGCCAGCAGCTCTTATGATTTCACAGGGGCTTTCTCCTACGAGCAGTACTTC
CDR3aa: CASSSYDFTGAFSYEQYF

d_gene: TRBD1
abundance: NA
j_gene: TRBJ2-4
v_gene: TRBV5-1
CDR3nt: TGCGCCAGCAGCCACCGGACAGGTCTAGCCAAAAACATTCAGTACTTC
CDR3aa: CASSHRTGLAKNIQYF

d_gene: NA
abundance: NA
j_gene: TRBJ2-6
v_gene: TRBV4-2
CDR3nt: TGTGCCAGCAGCCAACTTAGCTCTGGGGCCAACGTCCTGACTTTC
CDR3aa: CASSQLSSGANVLTF

d_gene: TRBD2
abundance: NA
j_gene: TRBJ2-1
v_gene: TRBV7-2
CDR3nt: TGTGCCAGCAGCTTAGGGGTTGGCGGGAGTAATGAGCAGTTCTTC
CDR3aa: CASSLGVGGSNEQFF

d_gene: NA
abundance: few
j_gene: TRBJ1-5
v_gene: TRBV30
CDR3nt: TGTGCCTGGAGTGTCACCGGAGGGGCTCAGCCCCAGCATTTT
CDR3aa: CAWSVTGGAQPQHF

d_gene: TRBD1
abundance: NA
j_gene: TRBJ2-2
v_gene: TRBV19
CDR3nt: TGTGCCAGTAGTATAGATCGACTCCGACAGGGGGAAACCGGGGAGCTGTTTTTT
CDR3aa: CASSIDRLRQGETGELFF

d_gene: NA
abundance: NA
j_gene: TRBJ1-4
v_gene: TRBV19
CDR3nt: TGTGCCAGTAGTCAGGGGACGAATGAAAAACTGTTTTTT
CDR3aa: CASSQGTNEKLFF

d_gene: TRBD1
abundance: once
j_gene: TRBJ1-1
v_gene: TRBV6-5
CDR3nt: TGTGCCAGCAGTTGGGTCCCGGGACAGGGGGCGTTGGAAGCTTTCTTT
CDR3aa: CASSWVPGQGALEAFF